The subject of this entry is one T cell receptor beta chain. The data originate from a study of blood T cell repertoires in COVID-19. Looking at the study overall: Sources were T cells, B-cell-depleted T cells, or PBMCs; the material itself was cDNA or gDNA.

Per the study methods: Amplification of reference gene primers was used by the study to estimate nucleated cell counts. Using immunoSEQ multiplex PCR, the repertoire was profiled, and TCRdb retains in-frame clones only, with some absent. That table furnishes V, J and clone size, whereas the DNA furnished D and trimming. The sample consists of under 250,000 clones, 80% to 85% of them appearing once. Trimming removed 6 bases from V and 7 bases from J, with 15 bases in between. CDR3 length: 13 residues. Germline CDR1 reads MNHEY; CDR2 reads SMNVEV (reference sequence). This clonotype was sampled from a woman in her 30s who had recovered from COVID-19. This chain joins TRBV27 and TRBJ1-2, with D maybe TRBD1 (6 bases). The sequencing input was peripheral blood. The CDR3 spells CASSDTGRSGYTF. CDR3 in DNA: TGTGCCAGCAGCGATACAGGGCGTAGTGGCTACACCTTC.